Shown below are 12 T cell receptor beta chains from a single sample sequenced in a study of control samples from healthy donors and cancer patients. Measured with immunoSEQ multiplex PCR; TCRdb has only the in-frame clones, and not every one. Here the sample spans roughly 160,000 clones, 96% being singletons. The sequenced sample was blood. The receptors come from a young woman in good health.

Here the CDR3 reads CASSLSNQETQYF. The CDR3, as DNA: TGTGCCAGCAGCTTGTCCAACCAAGAGACCCAGTACTTC. The chain has TRBV5-4 and TRBJ2-5; D ambiguous. Germline CDR1 SGHNT, CDR2 YYREEE (reference sequence). The CDR3 runs to 13 residues. Trimming removed 1 base from V and 0 bases from J, with 4 bases in between.

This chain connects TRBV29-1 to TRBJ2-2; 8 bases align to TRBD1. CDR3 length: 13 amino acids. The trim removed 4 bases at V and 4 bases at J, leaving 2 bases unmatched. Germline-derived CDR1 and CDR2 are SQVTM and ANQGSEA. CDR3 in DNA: TGCAGCGTTGTCACAGGGGGCACCGGGGAGCTGTTTTTT. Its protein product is CSVVTGGTGELFF.

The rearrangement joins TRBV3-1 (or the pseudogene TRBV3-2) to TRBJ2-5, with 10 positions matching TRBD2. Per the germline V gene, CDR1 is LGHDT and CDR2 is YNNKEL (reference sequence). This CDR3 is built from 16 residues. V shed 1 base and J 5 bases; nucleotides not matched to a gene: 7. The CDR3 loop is CASSQGQRGGLETQYF. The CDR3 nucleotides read TGTGCCAGCAGCCAAGGGCAGCGGGGGGGCCTGGAGACCCAGTACTTC.

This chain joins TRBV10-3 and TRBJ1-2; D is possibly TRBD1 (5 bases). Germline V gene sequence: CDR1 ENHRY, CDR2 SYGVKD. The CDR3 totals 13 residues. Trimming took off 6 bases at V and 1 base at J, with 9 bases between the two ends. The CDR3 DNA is TGTGCCATCAGACTAGACAGTAACTATGGCTACACCTTC. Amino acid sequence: CAIRLDSNYGYTF.

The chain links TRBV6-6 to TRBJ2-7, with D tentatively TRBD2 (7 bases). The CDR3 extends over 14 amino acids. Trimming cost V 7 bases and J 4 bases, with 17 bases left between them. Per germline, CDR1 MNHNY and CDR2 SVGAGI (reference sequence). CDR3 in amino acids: CASNLGGAGYEQYF. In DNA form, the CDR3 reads TGTGCCAGCAATCTTGGGGGGGCTGGATACGAGCAGTACTTC.

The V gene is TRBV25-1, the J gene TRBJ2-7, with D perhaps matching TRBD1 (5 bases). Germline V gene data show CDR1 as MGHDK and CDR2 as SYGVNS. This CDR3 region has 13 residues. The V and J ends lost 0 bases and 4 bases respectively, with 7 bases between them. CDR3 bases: TGTGCCAGCAGTGAATATGGGGCGTACGAGCAGTACTTC. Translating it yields CASSEYGAYEQYF.

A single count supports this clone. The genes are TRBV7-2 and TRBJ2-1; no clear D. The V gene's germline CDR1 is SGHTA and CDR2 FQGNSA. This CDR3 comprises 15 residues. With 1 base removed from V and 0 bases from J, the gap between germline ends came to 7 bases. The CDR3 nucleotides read TGTGCCAGCAGCTTAGGCACCCACTCCTACAATGAGCAGTTCTTC. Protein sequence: CASSLGTHSYNEQFF.

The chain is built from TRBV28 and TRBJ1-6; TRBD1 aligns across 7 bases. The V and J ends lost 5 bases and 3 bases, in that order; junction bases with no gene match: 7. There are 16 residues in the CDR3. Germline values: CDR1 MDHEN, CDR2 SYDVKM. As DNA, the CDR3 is TGTGCCAGCAGTCTACAGACAGGGATCTATAATTCACCCCTCCACTTT. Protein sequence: CASSLQTGIYNSPLHF. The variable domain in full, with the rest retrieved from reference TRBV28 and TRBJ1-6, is DVKVTQSSRYLVKRTGEKVFLECVQDMDHENMFWYRQDPGLGLRLIYFSYDVKMKEKGDIPEGYSVSREKKERFSLILESASTNQTSMYLCASSLQTGIYNSPLHFGNGTRLTVT.

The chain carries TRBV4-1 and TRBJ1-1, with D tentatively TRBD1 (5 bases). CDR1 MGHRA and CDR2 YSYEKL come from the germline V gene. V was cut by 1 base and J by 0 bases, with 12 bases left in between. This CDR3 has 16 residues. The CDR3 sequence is CASSQVLGRMNTEAFF. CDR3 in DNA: TGCGCCAGCAGCCAAGTTCTGGGACGAATGAACACTGAAGCTTTCTTT.

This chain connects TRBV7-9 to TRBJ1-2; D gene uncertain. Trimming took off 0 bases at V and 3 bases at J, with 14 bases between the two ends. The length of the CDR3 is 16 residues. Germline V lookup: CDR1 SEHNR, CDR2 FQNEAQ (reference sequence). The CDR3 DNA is TGTGCCAGCAGCTTAGCCGCACGTCAGAGAGACTATGGCTACACCTTC. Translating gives CASSLAARQRDYGYTF.

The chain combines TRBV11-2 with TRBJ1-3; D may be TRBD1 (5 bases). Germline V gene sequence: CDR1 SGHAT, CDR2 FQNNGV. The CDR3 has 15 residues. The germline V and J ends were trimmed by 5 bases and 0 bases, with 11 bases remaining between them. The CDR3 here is CASSDPGFSGNTIYF. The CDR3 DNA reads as TGTGCCAGCAGCGATCCAGGGTTCTCTGGAAACACCATATATTTT.

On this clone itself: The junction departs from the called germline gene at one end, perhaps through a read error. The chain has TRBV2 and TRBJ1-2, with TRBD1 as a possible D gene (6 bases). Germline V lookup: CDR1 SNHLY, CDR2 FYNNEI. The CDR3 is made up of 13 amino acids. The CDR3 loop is CASSETTRDTGSF. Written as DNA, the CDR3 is TGTGCCAGCAGTGAAACGACCCGGGACACTGGTTCCTTC.